What follows are 6 T cell receptor beta chains derived from one specimen sequenced in a study of shared clonotypes between healthy human individuals. The table came from immunoSEQ multiplex PCR; TCRdb's copy has only in-frame clones and leaves some out. Among about 2 million clones listed, roughly 94% were seen once. The sample taken for sequencing was naive CD4+ T cells sorted from blood. Subset reported: CD45RA+ positively selected. Receptor source: a man aged 18 to 30 in good health.

This clone was counted once. J is TRBJ2-4 and V is TRBV5-6, with D perhaps being TRBD1 or TRBD2 (5 bases each). CDR1 is SGHDT and CDR2 is YYEEEE in the germline V gene. The CDR3 runs to 16 residues. V lost 4 bases, J lost 0 bases, and 14 bases lay in between. DNA for the CDR3: TGTGCCAGCAGCCCGCCGAGAGGGGTAGCCAAAAACATTCAGTACTTC. This encodes CASSPPRGVAKNIQYF.

The chain employs TRBV18 and TRBJ2-5; D gene unclear. V lost 0 bases, J lost 5 bases, and 10 bases lay in between. Germline V gene sequence: CDR1 KGHSH, CDR2 LQKENI. This CDR3 has 14 residues. CDR3: CASSPPANRETQYF. Here the CDR3 DNA reads TGTGCCAGCTCACCACCGGCCAACCGGGAGACCCAGTACTTC.

Worth noting for this clone: Being one base from a much bigger clone, this may be a read error. Other DNA sequences of this sample code for an identical CDR3. The genes are TRBV27 and TRBJ1-2; maybe TRBD1 (6 bases). Between the trimmed V and J ends, which lost 5 bases and 4 bases, there was a span of 8 bases. Germline assignment: CDR1 MNHEY and CDR2 SMNVEV (reference sequence). The CDR3 runs 12 residues. DNA for the CDR3: TGTGCCAGCAGTCCGGACAGCTATGGCTACACCTTC. Translation: CASSPDSYGYTF.

The table lists this clone with a few counts. V usage is TRBV6-5 and J usage is TRBJ1-2; a possible D gene is TRBD1 (6 bases). There are 15 residues in the CDR3. Germline V gene sequence: CDR1 MNHEY, CDR2 SVGAGI. V was trimmed by 0 bases and J by 5 bases, leaving 13 bases between them. CDR3 residues: CASSYSWDTAYGYTF. In DNA form, the CDR3 reads TGTGCCAGCAGTTACTCGTGGGACACCGCGTATGGCTACACCTTC.

This chain joins TRBV5-1 and TRBJ2-1; D gene unclear. The CDR3 spans 15 residues. Germline-derived CDR1 and CDR2 are SGHRS and YFSETQ. V was trimmed by 0 bases and J by 3 bases, leaving 10 bases between them. In nucleotides, the CDR3 is TGCGCCAGCAGCTTGGTGAAGCAGAGCTACAATGAGCAGTTCTTC. Protein: CASSLVKQSYNEQFF.

The chain recombines TRBV5-1 with TRBJ2-5; either TRBD1 or TRBD2 may fit D (5 bases each). This CDR3 is 16 amino acids long. Germline V gene lookup returns CDR1 SGHRS and CDR2 YFSETQ. V lost 3 bases and J 4 bases, leaving 19 bases between the germline ends. The CDR3 coding sequence is TGCGCCAGCAGCTCCATAGGGACGGCGCCAGGAGAGACCCAGTACTTC. This encodes CASSSIGTAPGETQYF.